The sequence of this T cell receptor beta chain was determined in a study of blood T cell dynamics during melanoma immunotherapy. Time point: pre-treatment baseline. Patients had no prior systemic cancer treatment, immunosuppressants or other active cancers. CDR1 and CDR2 from the germline V gene are LNHDA and SQIVND (reference sequence). The CDR3 is made up of 13 amino acids. The V gene lost 0 bases and the J gene lost 4 bases, with 5 bases spanning the gap. Libraries were prepared by immunoSEQ multiplex PCR; TCRdb keeps only in-frame clonotypes and omits some of them. The data show 9,700 or so clones, with roughly 90% seen just once and 32% held by the top ten.

The source was blood, collected from a patient treated with checkpoint blockade. The chain employs TRBV19 and TRBJ2-3; no clear D. This sequence originates from a human donor with melanoma. CDR3 sequence reads: CASSIDGPDTQYF. CDR3 bases: TGTGCCAGTAGTATAGATGGCCCAGATACGCAGTATTTT.